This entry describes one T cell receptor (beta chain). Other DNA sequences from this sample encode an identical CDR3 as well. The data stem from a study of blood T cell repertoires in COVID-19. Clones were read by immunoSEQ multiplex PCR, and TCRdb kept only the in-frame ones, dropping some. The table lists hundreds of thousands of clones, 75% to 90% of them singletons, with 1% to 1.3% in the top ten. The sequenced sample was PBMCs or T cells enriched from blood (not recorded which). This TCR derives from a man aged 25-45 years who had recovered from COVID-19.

CDR3 protein: CASSLAGEQFF. As DNA, the CDR3 is TGTGCCAGCAGCTTAGCCGGTGAGCAGTTCTTC. The chain joins TRBV7-9 to TRBJ2-1, with D unresolved. The germline CDR1 and CDR2 sequences are SEHNR and FQNEAQ (reference sequence). This CDR3 contains 11 residues. V was trimmed by 0 bases and J by 9 bases, leaving 3 bases between them.